The entry that follows covers one T cell receptor (beta chain) sequence. Its antigen is not known. The sample originates from a study of T-cell memory formation after mild COVID-19. Background on the study: Most TCR clusters belonged to a single donor. Study-level points and caveats: The appearance of some responding clones in pre-infection memory suggested that cross-reactive memory joined.

Trimming at V came to 6 bases and at J to 9 bases, leaving 14 bases not matched to a gene. This CDR3 is 15 amino acids long. MiXCR was run by TCRdb on the 5' RACE reads, yielding one entry per CDR3 protein. The table has around 250,000 distinct CDR3 sequences, 15% seen once. Sequenced: PBMCs or a T cell subset sorted from them (not recorded which). The TCR comes from an adult woman who had mild COVID-19 (a few samples of this study predate the infection). Cell type and time point are not known. This chain joins TRBV12-3 or TRBV12-4 and TRBJ2-3; 8 bases match TRBD2. The CDR3 DNA follows: TGTGCCAGCAGGTCAATCGCGGGAGGTCGCCACACGCAGTATTTT. Translated: CASRSIAGGRHTQYF.